Listed below are T cell receptor beta chains from one sample, sequenced in a study of blood T cell repertoires in COVID-19. Repertoires were generated with immunoSEQ multiplex PCR, while TCRdb's copy carries only in-frame clones and drops some. The table shows roughly 80,000 clones, with about 80% occurring only once. Input material: peripheral blood. The receptor source for this set is an elderly man with acute or convalescent COVID-19. The CDR3 runs from the conserved cysteine through the conserved F or W. Each record gives: clone size, J gene, V gene, CDR3 protein. Clone size, where shown, is once, few, many, or a class for clones that have expanded.

clone size: .; J gene: TRBJ1-6; V gene: TRBV5-1; CDR3 protein: CASSLAPGQGTQRSNSPLHF
clone size: .; J gene: TRBJ2-2; V gene: TRBV5-1; CDR3 protein: CASSLPPSGGPNTGELFF
clone size: once; J gene: TRBJ1-1; V gene: TRBV7-3; CDR3 protein: CASSQSPGTEAFF
clone size: .; J gene: TRBJ2-3; V gene: TRBV2; CDR3 protein: CASRPRLAGDTQYF
clone size: once; J gene: TRBJ1-2; V gene: TRBV30; CDR3 protein: CAWSTGGYGYTF
clone size: .; J gene: TRBJ1-2; V gene: TRBV30; CDR3 protein: CAWTKGAYGYTF
clone size: .; J gene: TRBJ1-1; V gene: TRBV7-8; CDR3 protein: CASSRQSNTEAFF
clone size: .; J gene: TRBJ1-6; V gene: TRBV1; CDR3 protein: CTSSQNRNALNSYNSPLHF
clone size: .; J gene: TRBJ1-1; V gene: TRBV5-1; CDR3 protein: CASSSEDLGTEAFF
clone size: .; J gene: TRBJ1-6; V gene: TRBV27; CDR3 protein: CASSLWGRSYNSPLHF
clone size: .; J gene: TRBJ1-6; V gene: TRBV5-4; CDR3 protein: CASSLGQGPNSPLHF
clone size: .; J gene: TRBJ2-7; V gene: TRBV7-9; CDR3 protein: CASSSTGNEQYF
clone size: .; J gene: TRBJ2-2; V gene: TRBV9; CDR3 protein: CASSVVQGFDTGELFF
clone size: once; J gene: TRBJ2-1; V gene: TRBV5-1; CDR3 protein: CASSSRQGASQYNEQFF
clone size: few; J gene: TRBJ1-1; V gene: TRBV20-1; CDR3 protein: CSASKSEVGGTEAFF
clone size: .; J gene: TRBJ2-7; V gene: TRBV15; CDR3 protein: CATSNRQNLEQYF
clone size: .; J gene: TRBJ1-2; V gene: TRBV9; CDR3 protein: CASSVEGRLYGYTF
clone size: .; J gene: TRBJ1-2; V gene: TRBV14; CDR3 protein: CASSTGTNYGYTF
clone size: .; J gene: TRBJ1-1; V gene: TRBV5-5; CDR3 protein: CASSVQVHTEAFF
clone size: .; J gene: TRBJ1-1; V gene: TRBV5-5; CDR3 protein: CASSLLAGEGTEAFF
clone size: .; J gene: TRBJ2-5; V gene: TRBV9; CDR3 protein: CASSAAGRTETQYF
clone size: .; J gene: TRBJ2-5; V gene: TRBV5-1; CDR3 protein: CASSSWTSGGAPRETQYF
clone size: .; J gene: TRBJ1-6; V gene: TRBV6-5; CDR3 protein: CASSVDTGYSPLHF
clone size: .; J gene: TRBJ2-5; V gene: TRBV30; CDR3 protein: CAWSVDRAGGGETQYF
clone size: .; J gene: TRBJ2-7; V gene: TRBV6-1; CDR3 protein: CASSDEDGGGSYEQYF
clone size: .; J gene: TRBJ2-1; V gene: TRBV5-5; CDR3 protein: CASSLARQGWNEQFF
clone size: .; J gene: TRBJ2-7; V gene: TRBV5-1; CDR3 protein: CASSNRGPDYEQYF
clone size: .; J gene: TRBJ1-2; V gene: TRBV19; CDR3 protein: CASGGLGDHGYTF
clone size: .; J gene: TRBJ1-6; V gene: TRBV27; CDR3 protein: CASSLQGSSYNSPLHF
clone size: .; J gene: TRBJ2-7; V gene: TRBV7-2; CDR3 protein: CASSSGTGRPYEQYF
clone size: once; J gene: TRBJ1-1; V gene: TRBV2; CDR3 protein: CASRATGTGGQAFF
clone size: .; J gene: TRBJ2-3; V gene: TRBV9; CDR3 protein: CASSGDSRDTQYF
clone size: once; J gene: TRBJ1-1; V gene: TRBV6-5; CDR3 protein: CASSYRGRDTEAFF
clone size: .; J gene: TRBJ1-1; V gene: TRBV25-1; CDR3 protein: CASSESRGATEAFF
clone size: .; J gene: TRBJ1-5; V gene: TRBV19; CDR3 protein: CASSIAAIVNQPQHF
clone size: .; J gene: TRBJ1-2; V gene: TRBV30; CDR3 protein: CAWMREGYTF
clone size: .; J gene: TRBJ2-5; V gene: TRBV6-5; CDR3 protein: CASTKLVDQETQYF
clone size: .; J gene: TRBJ1-2; V gene: TRBV5-1; CDR3 protein: CASSYREGSYGYTF
clone size: .; J gene: TRBJ1-4; V gene: TRBV19; CDR3 protein: CASSKRDGEKLFF
clone size: .; J gene: TRBJ1-2; V gene: TRBV7-9; CDR3 protein: CASSLAAQAYGYTF
clone size: .; J gene: TRBJ2-2; V gene: TRBV6-5; CDR3 protein: CASSSRQGAGGELFF
clone size: .; J gene: TRBJ1-4; V gene: TRBV29-1; CDR3 protein: CSVDEYATNEKLFF
clone size: .; J gene: TRBJ1-2; V gene: TRBV2; CDR3 protein: CASRVDRGLNYGYTF
clone size: few; J gene: TRBJ2-3; V gene: TRBV5-5; CDR3 protein: CASSLVGALIGGAADTQYF
clone size: .; J gene: TRBJ1-3; V gene: TRBV5-1; CDR3 protein: CASSRGQGIGNTIYF
clone size: .; J gene: TRBJ2-5; V gene: TRBV30; CDR3 protein: CAWSVGQASETQYF
clone size: .; J gene: TRBJ2-7; V gene: TRBV3-1/TRBV3-2; CDR3 protein: CASSQDLGADEQYF
clone size: .; J gene: TRBJ1-5; V gene: TRBV3-1/TRBV3-2; CDR3 protein: CASSQRGHQPQHF
clone size: .; J gene: TRBJ1-3; V gene: TRBV3-1/TRBV3-2; CDR3 protein: CASSLTGERGNTIYF
clone size: few; J gene: TRBJ1-1; V gene: TRBV6-5; CDR3 protein: CASITPGVRTEAFF
clone size: .; J gene: TRBJ1-4; V gene: TRBV5-1; CDR3 protein: CASSLGQGVTNEKLFF
clone size: .; J gene: TRBJ2-3; V gene: TRBV10-3; CDR3 protein: CAIRTSGETSTDTQYF
clone size: .; J gene: TRBJ2-7; V gene: TRBV6-5; CDR3 protein: CATLAPGQGYEQYF
clone size: .; J gene: TRBJ1-6; V gene: TRBV28; CDR3 protein: CASRLPTGGPSPLHF
clone size: .; J gene: TRBJ1-6; V gene: TRBV7-9; CDR3 protein: CASSLEGFYSPLHF
clone size: .; J gene: TRBJ2-2; V gene: TRBV11-2; CDR3 protein: CASSLDRRQTGELFF
clone size: .; J gene: TRBJ2-2; V gene: TRBV19; CDR3 protein: CASSQGANTGELFF